This T cell receptor beta chain is drawn from a study of T cells in Graves' hyperthyroidism and ophthalmopathy. V was shortened by 3 bases and J by 5 bases, with 11 bases between the two germline ends. This CDR3 contains 13 residues. RNA transcripts gave rise to amplified TCR beta CDR3 regions. RT-PCR in the first round (using the HTBI primer set) targeted the TCR CDR3. In TCRdb, the multiplex PCR reads were re-called with MiXCR into one record per CDR3 protein. Of about 290,000 distinct CDR3 sequences in the sample, around 13% were seen once. This clonotype came up many times. Sequencing was performed on blood. The clonotype was recovered from a woman in her 40s with Graves' hyperthyroidism. This chain connects TRBV12-3 or TRBV12-4 to TRBJ2-7; D is unclear. The CDR3 DNA reads TGTGCCAGCAGTTTTTTCAGAAGGGACGAGCAGTACTTC. Translation: CASSFFRRDEQYF.